A selection of T cell receptor beta chains follows, all from one sample in a study of human T cells and chemical hapten exposure. TCRdb independently ran MiXCR on the RACE reads; one entry per CDR3 protein. The data show around 99,000 distinct CDR3 sequences, approximately 9.9% seen once. The sequencing here drew on whole blood, taken in connection with sensitization to the hapten diphenylcyclopropenone (DPC). Every receptor here comes from a man aged 40-49 years with alopecia areata. Some clones in this sample may be carry-over from other donors' samples. CDR3s include the opening cysteine and the closing phenylalanine or tryptophan. The D gene is left open where the match is weak. Only some rows state a clone size, as once, few, many or a class for expanded clones.

>NA|TRBV3-1|TRBD2|TRBJ2-7
CASSQEGRGEQYF
>NA|TRBV7-2|NA|TRBJ2-1
CASSLEVSSYNEQFF
>NA|TRBV6-2/TRBV6-3|TRBD2|TRBJ2-1
CASSYPGLAGIPPGQFF
>NA|TRBV14|NA|TRBJ1-6
CASSQDLKGGARYNSPLHF
>NA|TRBV5-1|TRBD2|TRBJ2-3
CATRLAGDPTDTQYF
>few|TRBV27|NA|TRBJ1-4
CASSSWAQNEKLFF
>once|TRBV4-2|TRBD2|TRBJ2-1
CGSSQEAGAYNEQFF
>NA|TRBV6-6|TRBD2|TRBJ2-3
CASSPGLADYTDTQYF
>few|TRBV12-3/TRBV12-4|NA|TRBJ2-5
CASSLSSGSSETQYF
>few|TRBV6-2/TRBV6-3|TRBD1|TRBJ1-6
CASSHRDSVPNSPLHF
>few|TRBV6-6|NA|TRBJ1-2
CASRRRQGAYGYTF
>few|TRBV30|TRBD1|TRBJ2-3
CAWSTGQGRNTQYF
>NA|TRBV27|NA|TRBJ2-7
CASSFLFLNYPYEQYF
>NA|TRBV4-3|NA|TRBJ2-1
CASSQAPERVQFF
>NA|TRBV30|NA|TRBJ1-5
CAWRQGNQPQHF
>NA|TRBV9|NA|TRBJ2-2
CASSVNSGELFF
>few|TRBV7-3|NA|TRBJ2-6
CASSLTGSYSGANVLTF
>NA|TRBV20-1|NA|TRBJ2-2
CSAQDTGELFF
>few|TRBV15|NA|TRBJ2-3
CATSRDAGLNLDTQYF
>NA|TRBV9|NA|TRBJ2-5
CASSVAGSQETQYF
>once|TRBV4-1|TRBD2|TRBJ2-2
CASSQATSGSNTGELFF
>many|TRBV5-1|TRBD2|TRBJ2-1
CASSLRGGGRNEQFF
>few|TRBV12-3/TRBV12-4|TRBD2|TRBJ2-5
CASSLITSGPQYF
>many|TRBV7-2|TRBD2|TRBJ2-2
CASSLTSGHTGELFF
>many|TRBV7-6|NA|TRBJ2-3
CASSLQPMSRDTQYF
>few|TRBV29-1|NA|TRBJ1-2
CSVETSYGYTF
>NA|TRBV9|NA|TRBJ1-1
CASSVNVENTEAFF
>NA|TRBV12-3/TRBV12-4|TRBD2|TRBJ2-1
CASRGLAGIPGTYNEQFF
>many|TRBV20-1|TRBD2|TRBJ2-3
CSALERGPFTDTQYF
>few|TRBV12-3/TRBV12-4|TRBD2|TRBJ2-7
CASRPWGGSSYEQYF
>few|TRBV20-1|NA|TRBJ2-3
CSARGRPGSTDTQYF
>NA|TRBV6-5|TRBD1|TRBJ1-1
CASSTSRQGGTEAFF
>NA|TRBV5-6|NA|TRBJ2-4
CASSRGIQIQYF
>many|TRBV6-5|TRBD1|TRBJ2-3
CASRNLGTGTGPSTDTQYF
>few|TRBV7-8|NA|TRBJ2-4
CASSLIRLGFGAKNIQYF
>few|TRBV5-1|TRBD2|TRBJ2-7
CASSLELAGRPYEQYF
>NA|TRBV7-2|NA|TRBJ2-7
CASSFSEAYEQYF
>NA|TRBV10-3|NA|TRBJ1-1
CAISLQDNTEAFF
>NA|TRBV21-1|NA|TRBJ1-1
CASSFPGQGYTEAFF
>many|TRBV5-1|TRBD1|TRBJ2-7
CASSPGQDYEQYF
>NA|TRBV7-2|TRBD1|TRBJ2-3
CASRSTGADTQYF
>few|TRBV4-3|NA|TRBJ2-1
CASSQVGGLLNEQFF